The 2 T cell receptor beta chains in this list originate from one sample, sequenced in a study of T cells after yellow fever vaccination. One entry per CDR3 protein results from TCRdb running MiXCR on the 5' RACE reads. This table holds 250,000 to 350,000 distinct CDR3 sequences, around 6.8% found once. The sample in question was PBMCs, obtained more than 35 days after the first yellow fever vaccination. The receptors originated from a man younger than 35 who received the YFV17D yellow fever vaccine.

The sample holds many counts of this clonotype. The V gene is TRBV10-3, the J gene TRBJ2-1, with 8 bases aligning to TRBD1. Germline CDR1 is ENHRY and CDR2 is SYGVKD. This CDR3 is built from 12 residues. The V and J ends lost 10 bases and 8 bases, in that order; junction bases with no gene match: 7. The CDR3 sequence: CATGTGADEQFF. CDR3 in DNA: TGTGCCACAGGGACAGGTGCGGATGAGCAGTTCTTC.

This clonotype occurred many times. V is TRBV5-5 and J is TRBJ2-1, with 7 bases lining up with TRBD1. The CDR3 runs 15 residues. CDR1 is SGHKS, CDR2 YYEKEE, per germline (reference sequence). The ends lost 4 bases at V and 6 bases at J; junction bases unmatched: 10. DNA of the CDR3: TGTGCCAGCAGCCGCGGGCAGGCAGGGGGCAATGAGCAGTTCTTC. Amino acids: CASSRGQAGGNEQFF.